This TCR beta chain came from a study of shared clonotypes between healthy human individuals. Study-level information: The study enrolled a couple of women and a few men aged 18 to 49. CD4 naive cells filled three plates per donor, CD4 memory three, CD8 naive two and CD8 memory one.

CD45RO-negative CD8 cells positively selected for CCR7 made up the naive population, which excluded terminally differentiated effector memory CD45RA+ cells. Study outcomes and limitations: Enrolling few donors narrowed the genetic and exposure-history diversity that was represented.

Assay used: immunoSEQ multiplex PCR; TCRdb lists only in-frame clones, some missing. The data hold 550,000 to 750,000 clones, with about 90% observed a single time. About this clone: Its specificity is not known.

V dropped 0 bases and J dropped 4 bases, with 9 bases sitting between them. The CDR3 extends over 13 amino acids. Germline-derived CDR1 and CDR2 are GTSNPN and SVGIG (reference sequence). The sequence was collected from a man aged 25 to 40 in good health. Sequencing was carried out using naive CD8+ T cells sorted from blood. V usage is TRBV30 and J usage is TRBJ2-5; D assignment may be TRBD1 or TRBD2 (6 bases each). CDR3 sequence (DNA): TGTGCCTGGAGTGTAGGGGGGCCAGAGACCCAGTACTTC. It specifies CAWSVGGPETQYF.